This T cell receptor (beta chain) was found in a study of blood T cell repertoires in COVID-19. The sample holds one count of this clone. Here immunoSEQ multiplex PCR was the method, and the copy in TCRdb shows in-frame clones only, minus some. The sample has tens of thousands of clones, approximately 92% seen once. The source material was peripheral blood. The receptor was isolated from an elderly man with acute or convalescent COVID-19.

The CDR3: CASSFSPTSASYNEQFF. Written as DNA, the CDR3 is TGTGCCAGCAGCTTTAGCCCGACTAGCGCTTCCTACAATGAGCAGTTCTTC. The V call is TRBV7-9, the J call TRBJ2-1; 8 bases are a match to TRBD2. The junction had 8 bases not matched to a gene; V was cut back by 3 bases and J by 1 base. Germline lookup yields CDR1 SEHNR and CDR2 FQNEAQ (reference sequence). CDR3 length equals 17 residues.